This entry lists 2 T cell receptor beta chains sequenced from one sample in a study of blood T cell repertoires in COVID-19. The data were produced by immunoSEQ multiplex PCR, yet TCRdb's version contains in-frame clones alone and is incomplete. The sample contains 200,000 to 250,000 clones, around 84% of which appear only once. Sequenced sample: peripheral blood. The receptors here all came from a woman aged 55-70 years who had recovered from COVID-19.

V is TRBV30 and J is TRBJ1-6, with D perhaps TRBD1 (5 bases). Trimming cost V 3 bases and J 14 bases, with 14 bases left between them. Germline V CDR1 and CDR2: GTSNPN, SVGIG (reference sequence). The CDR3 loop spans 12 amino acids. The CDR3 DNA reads TGTGCCTGGAGGGGGAGGGGTATCACCCTCCACTTT. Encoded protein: CAWRGRGITLHF.

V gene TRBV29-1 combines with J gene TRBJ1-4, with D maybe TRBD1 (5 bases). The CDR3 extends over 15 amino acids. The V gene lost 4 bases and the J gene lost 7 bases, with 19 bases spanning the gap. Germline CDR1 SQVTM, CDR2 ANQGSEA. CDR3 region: CSVVGWGRATEKLFF. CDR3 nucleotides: TGCAGCGTTGTGGGGTGGGGGAGGGCCACTGAAAAACTGTTTTTT.